What follows describes a single T cell receptor (beta chain). No antigen is known for it. The data stem from a study of cytomegalovirus exposure and HLA in healthy donors. Study-level points and caveats: Overall, approximately 150 TCR beta chains were annotated as cytomegalovirus-associated.

It was with 60 Vbeta and 13 Jbeta primers that the PCR ran. Libraries were prepared by immunoSEQ multiplex PCR; TCRdb keeps only in-frame clonotypes and omits some of them. The sample has around 90,000 clones; around nine tenths are singletons. CDR1 and CDR2 from the germline V gene are KGHSH and LQKENI. This CDR3 has 16 residues. The junction had 10 bases not matched to a gene; V was cut back by 6 bases and J by 0 bases. This TCR derives from a man between 25 and 39 years old in good health and CMV-seropositive. The sequenced material came from PBMCs. This rearrangement joins TRBV18 to TRBJ1-1; 7 bases line up with TRBD1. The CDR3 DNA reads as TGTGCCAGCTCGCACACCGGGACAGAAATGAACACTGAAGCTTTCTTT. Its translation: CASSHTGTEMNTEAFF.